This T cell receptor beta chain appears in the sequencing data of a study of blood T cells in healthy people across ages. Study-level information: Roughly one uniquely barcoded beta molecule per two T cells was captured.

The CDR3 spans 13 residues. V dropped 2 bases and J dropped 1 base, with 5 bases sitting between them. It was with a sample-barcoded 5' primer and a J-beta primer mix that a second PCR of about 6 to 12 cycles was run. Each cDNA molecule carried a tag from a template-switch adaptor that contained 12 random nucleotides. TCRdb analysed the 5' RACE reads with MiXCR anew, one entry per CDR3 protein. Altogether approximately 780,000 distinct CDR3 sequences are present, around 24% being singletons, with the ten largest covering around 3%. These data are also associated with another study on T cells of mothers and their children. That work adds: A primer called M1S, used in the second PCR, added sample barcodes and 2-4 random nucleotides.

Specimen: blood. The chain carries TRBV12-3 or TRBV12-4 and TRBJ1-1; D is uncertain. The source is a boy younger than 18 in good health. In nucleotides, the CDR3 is TGTGCCAGCAGTTTAAGCTGGAACACTGAAGCTTTCTTT. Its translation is CASSLSWNTEAFF.